This T cell receptor (beta chain) was sequenced during a study of cytomegalovirus exposure and HLA in healthy donors. V lost 2 bases and J lost 3, with 2 bases in between. The CDR3 length is 12 residues. CDR1 and CDR2 from the germline V gene are LNHNV and YYDKDF (reference sequence). PCR primers comprised 60 Vbeta and 13 Jbeta primers. Here immunoSEQ multiplex PCR was the method, and the copy in TCRdb shows in-frame clones only, minus some. Of 150,000 or so clones listed, around 75% are singletons. Among the donors, all were healthy bone marrow donors. The source is a man aged 18 to 35 in good health and CMV-seropositive. The V and J genes are TRBV15 and TRBJ2-1, with D unclear. Source material: PBMCs. CDR3 amino acids: CATSRYYNEQFF. The CDR3 DNA follows: TGTGCCACCAGCAGATACTACAATGAGCAGTTCTTC.